The sequence of this TCR beta chain was determined in a study of shared clonotypes between healthy human individuals. This clone was recorded a few times. TCRdb keeps only in-frame clones here, not all; method: immunoSEQ multiplex PCR. Found here are 2 million to 2.5 million clones, 93% of them singletons; the top ten hold 0.36%. V dropped 2 bases and J dropped 9 bases, with 14 bases sitting between them. CDR3 length: 14 residues. Germline V gene sequence: CDR1 MDHEN, CDR2 SYDVKM. The chain is built from TRBV28 and TRBJ1-5; a weak D match, TRBD1 (5 bases). Sequenced input: naive CD4+ T cells from PBMCs. As to subset: CD45RA+ positively selected. This receptor was obtained from a man between 18 and 29 years old in good health. Some clones in this sample may be carry-over from other donors' samples. CDR3 amino acids: CASSLGRDSWPQHF. The DNA for the CDR3 is TGTGCCAGCAGTTTAGGCAGGGATTCTTGGCCCCAGCATTTT.